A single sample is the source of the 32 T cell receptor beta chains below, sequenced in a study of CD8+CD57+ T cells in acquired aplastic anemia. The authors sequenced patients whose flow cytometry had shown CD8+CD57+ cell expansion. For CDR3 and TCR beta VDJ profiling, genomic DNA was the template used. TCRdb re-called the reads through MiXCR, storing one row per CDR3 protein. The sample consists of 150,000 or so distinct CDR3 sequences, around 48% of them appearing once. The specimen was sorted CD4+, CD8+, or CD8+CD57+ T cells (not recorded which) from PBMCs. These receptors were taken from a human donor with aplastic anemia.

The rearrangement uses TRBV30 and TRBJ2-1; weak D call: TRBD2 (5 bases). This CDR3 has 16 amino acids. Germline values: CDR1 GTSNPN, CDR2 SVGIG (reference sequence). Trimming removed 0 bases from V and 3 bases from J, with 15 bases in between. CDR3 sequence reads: CAWSVGGLGIYNEQFF. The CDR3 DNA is TGTGCCTGGAGTGTAGGAGGCTTGGGGATCTACAATGAGCAGTTCTTC.

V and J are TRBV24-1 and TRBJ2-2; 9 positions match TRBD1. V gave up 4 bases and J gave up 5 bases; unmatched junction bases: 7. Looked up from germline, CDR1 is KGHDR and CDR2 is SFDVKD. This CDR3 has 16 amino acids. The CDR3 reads CATSEDRGIGTGELFF. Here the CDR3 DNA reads TGTGCCACCAGTGAGGACAGGGGAATCGGGACCGGGGAGCTGTTTTTT.

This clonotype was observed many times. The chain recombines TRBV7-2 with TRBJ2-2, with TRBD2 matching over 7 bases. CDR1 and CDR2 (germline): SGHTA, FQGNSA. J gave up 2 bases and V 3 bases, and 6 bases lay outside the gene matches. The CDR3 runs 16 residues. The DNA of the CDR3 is TGTGCCAGCAGCTTGGGGAGGGGCGTAAACACCGGGGAGCTGTTTTTT. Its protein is CASSLGRGVNTGELFF.

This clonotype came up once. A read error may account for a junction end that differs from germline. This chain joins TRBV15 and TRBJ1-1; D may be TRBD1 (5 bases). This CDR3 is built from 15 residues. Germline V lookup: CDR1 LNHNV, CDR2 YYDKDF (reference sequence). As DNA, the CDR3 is TGTGCCACCAGCAGAGTGAGTCAAGATGGGACTGAGGCTTTCTTT. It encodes CATSRVSQDGTEAFF.

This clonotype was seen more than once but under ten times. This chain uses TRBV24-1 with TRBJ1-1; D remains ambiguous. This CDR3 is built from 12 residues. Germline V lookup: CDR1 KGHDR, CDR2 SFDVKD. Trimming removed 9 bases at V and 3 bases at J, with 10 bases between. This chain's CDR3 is CATLSRDTEAFF. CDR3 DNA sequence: TGTGCCACCCTAAGTCGTGACACTGAAGCTTTCTTT.

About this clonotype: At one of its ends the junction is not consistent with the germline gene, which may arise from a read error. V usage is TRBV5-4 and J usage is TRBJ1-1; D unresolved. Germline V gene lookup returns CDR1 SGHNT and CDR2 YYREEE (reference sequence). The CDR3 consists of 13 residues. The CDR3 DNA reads TGTGCCAGCAGCCGTACAGCGAACATTGAAGCTTTCTTT. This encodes CASSRTANIEAFF.

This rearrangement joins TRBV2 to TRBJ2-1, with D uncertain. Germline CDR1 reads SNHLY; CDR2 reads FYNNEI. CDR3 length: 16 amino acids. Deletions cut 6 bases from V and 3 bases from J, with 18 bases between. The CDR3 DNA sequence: TGTGCCAGCAGCAGCCCCGGCCCGGAAAACTACAATGAGCAGTTCTTC. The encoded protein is CASSSPGPENYNEQFF.

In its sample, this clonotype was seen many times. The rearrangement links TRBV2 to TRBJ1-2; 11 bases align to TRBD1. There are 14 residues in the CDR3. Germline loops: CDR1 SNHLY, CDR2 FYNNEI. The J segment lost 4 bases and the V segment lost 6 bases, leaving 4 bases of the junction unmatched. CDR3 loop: CASRGQGVGYGYTF. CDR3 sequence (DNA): TGTGCCAGCAGGGGACAGGGGGTTGGCTATGGCTACACCTTC.

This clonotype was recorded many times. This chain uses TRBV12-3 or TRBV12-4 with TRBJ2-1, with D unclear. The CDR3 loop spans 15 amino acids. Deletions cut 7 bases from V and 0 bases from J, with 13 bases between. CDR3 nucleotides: TGTGCCAGCATTCCGGGTGGAAGCTCCTACAATGAGCAGTTCTTC. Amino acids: CASIPGGSSYNEQFF.

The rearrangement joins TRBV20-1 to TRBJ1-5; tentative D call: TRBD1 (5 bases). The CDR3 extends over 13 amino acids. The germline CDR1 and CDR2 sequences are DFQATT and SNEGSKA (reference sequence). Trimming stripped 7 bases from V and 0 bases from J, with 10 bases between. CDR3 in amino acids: CSVTQGSNQPQHF. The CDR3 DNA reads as TGCAGTGTTACTCAGGGTAGCAATCAGCCCCAGCATTTT.

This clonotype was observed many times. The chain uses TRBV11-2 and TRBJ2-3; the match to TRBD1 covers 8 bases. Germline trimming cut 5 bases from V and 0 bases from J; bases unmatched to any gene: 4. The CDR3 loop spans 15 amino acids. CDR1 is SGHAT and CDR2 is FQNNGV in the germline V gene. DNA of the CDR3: TGTGCCAGCAGCCGGGACAGGAGTAGCACAGATACGCAGTATTTT. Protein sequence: CASSRDRSSTDTQYF.

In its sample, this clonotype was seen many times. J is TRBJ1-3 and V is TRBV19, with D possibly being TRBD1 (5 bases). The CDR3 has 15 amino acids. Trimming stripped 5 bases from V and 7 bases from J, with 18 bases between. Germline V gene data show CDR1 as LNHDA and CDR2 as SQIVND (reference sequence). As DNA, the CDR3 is TGTGCCAGTAGTGCTCCCGGGACCTCCGGCAACACCATATATTTT. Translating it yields CASSAPGTSGNTIYF.

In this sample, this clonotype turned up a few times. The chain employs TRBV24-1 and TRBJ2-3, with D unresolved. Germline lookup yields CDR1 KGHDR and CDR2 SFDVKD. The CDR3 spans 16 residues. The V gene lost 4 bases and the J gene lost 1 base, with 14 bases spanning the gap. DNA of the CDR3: TGTGCCACCAGTGACCCGCCCCGGGCGGGCACAGATACGCAGTATTTT. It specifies CATSDPPRAGTDTQYF.

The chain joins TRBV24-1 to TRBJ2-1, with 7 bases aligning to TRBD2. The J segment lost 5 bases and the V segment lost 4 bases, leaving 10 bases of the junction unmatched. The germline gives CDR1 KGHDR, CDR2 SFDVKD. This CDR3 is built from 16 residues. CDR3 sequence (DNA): TGTGCCACCAGTGACCTAGCGGCCGAAGATCACAATGAGCAGTTCTTC. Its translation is CATSDLAAEDHNEQFF.

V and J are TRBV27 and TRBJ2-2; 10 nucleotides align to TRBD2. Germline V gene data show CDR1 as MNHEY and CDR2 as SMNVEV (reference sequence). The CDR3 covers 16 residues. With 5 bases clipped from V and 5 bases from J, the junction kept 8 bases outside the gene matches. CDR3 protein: CASSPLAGAGTGELFF. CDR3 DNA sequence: TGTGCCAGCAGTCCCCTAGCGGGGGCGGGGACCGGGGAGCTGTTTTTT.

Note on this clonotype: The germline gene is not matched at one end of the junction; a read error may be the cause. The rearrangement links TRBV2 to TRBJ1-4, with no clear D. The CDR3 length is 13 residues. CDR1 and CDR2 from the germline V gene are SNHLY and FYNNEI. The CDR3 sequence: CASSEQLVASLFF. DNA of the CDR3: TGCGCCAGCAGTGAACAGTTGGTCGCTAGCCTGTTTTTT.

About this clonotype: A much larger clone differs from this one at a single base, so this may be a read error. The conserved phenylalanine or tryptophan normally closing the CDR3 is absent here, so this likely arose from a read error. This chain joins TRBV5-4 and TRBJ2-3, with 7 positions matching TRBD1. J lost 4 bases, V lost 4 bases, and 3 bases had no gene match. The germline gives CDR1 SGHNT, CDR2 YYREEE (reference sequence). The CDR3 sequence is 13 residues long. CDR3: CASSADRADTQYL. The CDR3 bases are TGTGCCAGCAGCGCTGACAGGGCAGATACGCAGTATCTT.

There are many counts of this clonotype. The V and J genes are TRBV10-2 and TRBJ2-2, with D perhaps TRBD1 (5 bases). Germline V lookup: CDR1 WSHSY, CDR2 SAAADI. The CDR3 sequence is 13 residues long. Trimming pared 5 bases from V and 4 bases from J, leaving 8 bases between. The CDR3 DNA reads TGCGCCAGCAGTAAGACAGTCACCGGGGAGCTGTTTTTT. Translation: CASSKTVTGELFF.

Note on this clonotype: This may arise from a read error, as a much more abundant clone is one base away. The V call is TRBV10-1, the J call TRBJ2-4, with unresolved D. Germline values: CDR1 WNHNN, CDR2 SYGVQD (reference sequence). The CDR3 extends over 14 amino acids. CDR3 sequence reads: CASSTGRSKGIPYF. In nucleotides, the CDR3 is TGCGCCAGCAGTACCGGAAGAAGCAAGGGCATTCCGTACTTC.

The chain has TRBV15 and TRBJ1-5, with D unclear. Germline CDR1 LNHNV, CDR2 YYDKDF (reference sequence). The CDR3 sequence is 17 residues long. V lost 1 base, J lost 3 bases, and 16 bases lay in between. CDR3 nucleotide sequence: TGTGCCACCAGCAGAGCCGGAACAGAGGAGAACAATCAGCCCCAGCATTTT. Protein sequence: CATSRAGTEENNQPQHF.

This chain's CDR3 is CASSLQGFNEKLFF. Written as DNA, the CDR3 is TGCGCCAGCAGCTTGCAGGGGTTTAATGAAAAACTGTTTTTT. The chain couples TRBV5-1 to TRBJ1-4; possible D gene TRBD1, 6 bases. The CDR3 has 14 amino acids. With 1 base removed from V and 4 bases from J, the gap between germline ends came to 8 bases. From germline, CDR1 is SGHRS and CDR2 YFSETQ. Supplemented by reference TRBV5-1 and TRBJ1-4, the full variable domain reads KAGVTQTPRYLIKTRGQQVTLSCSPISGHRSVSWYQQTPGQGLQFLFEYFSETQRNKGNFPGRFSGRQFSNSRSEMNVSTLELGDSALYLCASSLQGFNEKLFFGSGTQLSVL.

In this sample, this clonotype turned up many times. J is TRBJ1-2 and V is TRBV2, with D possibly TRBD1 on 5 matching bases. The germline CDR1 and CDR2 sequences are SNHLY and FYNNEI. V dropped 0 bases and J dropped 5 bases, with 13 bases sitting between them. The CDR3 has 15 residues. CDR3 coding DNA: TGTGCCAGCAGTGAAGCGGAGGGGAGTAAATATGGCTACACCTTC. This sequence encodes CASSEAEGSKYGYTF.

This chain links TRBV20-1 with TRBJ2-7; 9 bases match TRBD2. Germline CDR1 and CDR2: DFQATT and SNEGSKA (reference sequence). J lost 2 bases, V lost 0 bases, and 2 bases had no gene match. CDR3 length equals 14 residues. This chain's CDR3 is CSAREVAGAYEQYF. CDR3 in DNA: TGCAGTGCTAGAGAGGTAGCGGGAGCCTACGAGCAGTACTTC.

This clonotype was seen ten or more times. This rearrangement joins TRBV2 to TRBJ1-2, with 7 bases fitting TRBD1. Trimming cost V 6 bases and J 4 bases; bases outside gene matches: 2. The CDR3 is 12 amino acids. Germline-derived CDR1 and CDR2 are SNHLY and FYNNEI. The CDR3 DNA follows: TGTGCCAGCAGGGGACAGATCTATGGCTACACCTTC. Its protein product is CASRGQIYGYTF.

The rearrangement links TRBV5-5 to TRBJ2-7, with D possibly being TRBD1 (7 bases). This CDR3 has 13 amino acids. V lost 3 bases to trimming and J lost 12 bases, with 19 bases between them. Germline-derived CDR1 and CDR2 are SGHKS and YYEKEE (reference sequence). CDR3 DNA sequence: TGTGCCAGCAGCTGGTTGGACCCAGGGGGGATGTACTTC. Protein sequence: CASSWLDPGGMYF.

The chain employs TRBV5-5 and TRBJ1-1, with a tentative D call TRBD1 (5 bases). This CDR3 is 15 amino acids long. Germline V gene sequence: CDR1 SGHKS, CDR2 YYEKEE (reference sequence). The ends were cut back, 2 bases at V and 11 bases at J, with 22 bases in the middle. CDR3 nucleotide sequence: TGTGCCAGCAGCTTAAGAGGCGGGACGGTTAATGGGGCTTTCTTT. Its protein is CASSLRGGTVNGAFF. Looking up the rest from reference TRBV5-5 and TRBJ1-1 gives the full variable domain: DAGVTQSPTHLIKTRGQQVTLRCSPISGHKSVSWYQQVLGQGPQFIFQYYEKEERGRGNFPDRFSARQFPNYSSELNVNALLLGDSALYLCASSLRGGTVNGAFFGQGTRLTVV.

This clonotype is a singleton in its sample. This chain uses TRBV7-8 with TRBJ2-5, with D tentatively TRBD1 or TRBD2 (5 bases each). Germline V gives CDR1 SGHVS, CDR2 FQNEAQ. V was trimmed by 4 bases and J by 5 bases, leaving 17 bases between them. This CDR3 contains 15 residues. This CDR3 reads CASSSSGTGPETQYF. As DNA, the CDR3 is TGTGCCAGCAGCTCCTCCGGGACCGGGCCGGAGACCCAGTACTTC.

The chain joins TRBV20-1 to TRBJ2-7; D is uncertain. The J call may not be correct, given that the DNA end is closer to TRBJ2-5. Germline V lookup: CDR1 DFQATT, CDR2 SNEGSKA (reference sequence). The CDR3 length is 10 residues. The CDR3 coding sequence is TGCAGTGCTAGAAACGGGACCCAGTACTTC. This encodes CSARNGTQYF.

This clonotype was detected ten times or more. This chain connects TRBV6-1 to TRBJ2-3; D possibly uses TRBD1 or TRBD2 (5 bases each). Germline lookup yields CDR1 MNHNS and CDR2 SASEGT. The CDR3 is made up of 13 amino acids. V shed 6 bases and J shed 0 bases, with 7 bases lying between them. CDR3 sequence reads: CASRRDSTDTQYF. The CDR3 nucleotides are TGTGCCAGCAGACGGGACAGCACAGATACGCAGTATTTT.

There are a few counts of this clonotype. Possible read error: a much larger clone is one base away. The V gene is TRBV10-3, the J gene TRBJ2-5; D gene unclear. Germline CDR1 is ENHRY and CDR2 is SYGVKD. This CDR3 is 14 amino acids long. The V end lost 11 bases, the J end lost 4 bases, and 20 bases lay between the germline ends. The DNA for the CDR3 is TGTGCCTGCAGATCGCGGCGGTCGGGAGAGACCCAGTACTTC. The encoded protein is CACRSRRSGETQYF.

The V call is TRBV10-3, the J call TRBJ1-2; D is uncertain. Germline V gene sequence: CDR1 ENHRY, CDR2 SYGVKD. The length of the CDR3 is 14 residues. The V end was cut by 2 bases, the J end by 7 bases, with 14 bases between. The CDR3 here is CAISEVSVLVGYTF. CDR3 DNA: TGTGCCATCAGTGAGGTGTCGGTATTAGTTGGCTACACCTTC.

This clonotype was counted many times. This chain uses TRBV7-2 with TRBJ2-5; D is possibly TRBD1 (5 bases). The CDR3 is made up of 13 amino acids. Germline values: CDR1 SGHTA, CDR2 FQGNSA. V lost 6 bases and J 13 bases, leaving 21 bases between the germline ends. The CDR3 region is CASSSPLDTAMYF. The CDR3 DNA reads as TGTGCCAGCAGTTCCCCTTTGGACACCGCGATGTACTTC.